A selection of T cell receptor beta chains follows, all from one sample in a study of blood T cell repertoires in COVID-19. Sequenced by immunoSEQ multiplex PCR; TCRdb stores in-frame clones only, minus some. Of around 130,000 clones listed, roughly 84% were seen once; the top ten hold 8.9%. Sequences were obtained from peripheral blood. These receptors were taken from a man aged 25 to 40 with COVID-19, enrolled during active disease. CDR3s include the opening cysteine and the closing phenylalanine or tryptophan. The D gene is left open where the match is weak. Clone size is not always given. Where it is, it says once, few, many or a class for expanded clones.

clone_size | j_call | d_call | v_call | cdr3_nt | cdr3_aa
NA | TRBJ2-2 | NA | TRBV11-3 | TGTGCCAGCAGTCCGTCCCCGTGGCAGGGGGGCACCGGGGAGCTGTTTTTT | CASSPSPWQGGTGELFF
NA | TRBJ2-1 | TRBD1 | TRBV11-3 | TGTGCCAGCAGCCCGGGCGACAGGGGCCATGAGCAGTTCTTC | CASSPGDRGHEQFF
NA | TRBJ1-4 | NA | TRBV28 | TGTGCCAGCAGTTTAACAGGAGTGGTACGTGAAAAACTGTTTTTT | CASSLTGVVREKLFF
NA | TRBJ2-2 | TRBD1 | TRBV10-3 | TGTGCCATCAGTGAGGACAGGGAGAACACCGGGGAGCTGTTTTTT | CAISEDRENTGELFF
NA | TRBJ1-4 | NA | TRBV19 | TGTGCCAGTACCGAGGGTACGGGTTCAACTAATGAAAAACTGTTTTTT | CASTEGTGSTNEKLFF
NA | TRBJ1-3 | NA | TRBV9 | TGTGCCAGCAGACCATCCGGGACTGGAAACACCATATATTTT | CASRPSGTGNTIYF
NA | TRBJ2-2 | NA | TRBV6-5 | TGTGCCAGCAGTTACCGAGGACAAAACACCGGGGAGCTGTTTTTT | CASSYRGQNTGELFF
NA | TRBJ2-7 | TRBD1 | TRBV18 | TGTGCCAGCTCACCTTTAGGGACAGGGGGCTTCGAGCAGTACTTC | CASSPLGTGGFEQYF
NA | TRBJ1-1 | NA | TRBV5-1 | TGCGCCAGCAGCAGAAGCCTCACAACAGGGACCACTGAAGCTTTCTTT | CASSRSLTTGTTEAFF
NA | TRBJ1-5 | NA | TRBV4-1 | TGCGCCAGCAGCCAAGAAACAGGGAGAAATCAGCCCCAGCATTTT | CASSQETGRNQPQHF
NA | TRBJ1-1 | NA | TRBV7-6 | TGTGCCAGCAGCTTACAGGCGCCTATTAACACTGAAGCTTTCTTT | CASSLQAPINTEAFF
NA | TRBJ2-7 | TRBD1 | TRBV6-5 | TGTGCCAGCAGTAGGAGGGACAGGGGTGACGAGCAGTACTTC | CASSRRDRGDEQYF
NA | TRBJ1-2 | NA | TRBV2 | TGTGCCAGCAGTGTTCAATATGGCTACACCTTC | CASSVQYGYTF
NA | TRBJ1-2 | TRBD1 | TRBV12-3/TRBV12-4 | TGTGCCAGCAGGGGGACAGCAAACTATGGCTACACCTTC | CASRGTANYGYTF
NA | TRBJ2-6 | NA | TRBV5-4 | TGTGCCAGCAGCTTGGCTGGGGCTCCCGGGGCCAACGTCCTGACTTTC | CASSLAGAPGANVLTF
NA | TRBJ2-4 | TRBD1 | TRBV5-4 | TGTGCCAGCAGCTCTTCGGGACAGGGTCCAAACATTCAGTACTTC | CASSSSGQGPNIQYF
NA | TRBJ1-5 | NA | TRBV27 | TGTGCCAGCAGTTCTCAGGGGATTAATCAGCCCCAGCATTTT | CASSSQGINQPQHF
NA | TRBJ2-7 | NA | TRBV24-1 | TGTGCCACCAGTGATTCGGGACACTACGAGCAGTACTTC | CATSDSGHYEQYF
NA | TRBJ2-2 | NA | TRBV9 | TGTGCCAGCGATAATGGCATTTACACCGGGGAGCTGTTTTTT | CASDNGIYTGELFF
many | TRBJ2-3 | NA | TRBV4-1 | TGCGCCAGCAGCCAGCCGGTCGATACGCAGTATTTT | CASSQPVDTQYF
few | TRBJ2-1 | TRBD1 | TRBV6-5 | TGTGCCAGCAGTTACGGGACAGGCGCGTTGGGTGAGCAGTTCTTC | CASSYGTGALGEQFF
NA | TRBJ1-5 | TRBD1 | TRBV11-2 | TGTGCCAGCAGCTTAGAATCAGGGGGACGGCAGCCCCAGCATTTT | CASSLESGGRQPQHF
NA | TRBJ2-1 | NA | TRBV15 | TGTGCCACCAGCAGAGACAGGGAAGGAAATGAGCAGTTCTTC | CATSRDREGNEQFF
NA | TRBJ1-1 | NA | TRBV5-8 | TGTGCCAGCAGTTCCGGGACTACTCTCCAAGCTTTCTTT | CASSSGTTLQAFF